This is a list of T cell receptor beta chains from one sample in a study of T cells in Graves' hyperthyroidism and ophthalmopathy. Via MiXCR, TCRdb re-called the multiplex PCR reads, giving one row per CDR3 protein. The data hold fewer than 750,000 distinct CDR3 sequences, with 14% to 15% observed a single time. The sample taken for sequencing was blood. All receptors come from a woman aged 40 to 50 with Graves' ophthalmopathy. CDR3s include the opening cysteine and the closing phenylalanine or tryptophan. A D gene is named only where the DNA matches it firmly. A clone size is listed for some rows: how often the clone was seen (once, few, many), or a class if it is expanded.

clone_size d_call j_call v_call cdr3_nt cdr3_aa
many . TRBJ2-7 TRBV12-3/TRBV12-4 TGTGCCAGCAGCCGCGGGACGGGGTACGAGCAGTACTTC CASSRGTGYEQYF
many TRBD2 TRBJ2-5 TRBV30 TGTGCCTGGGCCGGGGGGGCTCCGGAGACCCAGTACTTC CAWAGGAPETQYF
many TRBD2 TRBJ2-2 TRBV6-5 TGTGCCAGCAGTTACCTAGCGGCTAACACCGGGGAGCTGTTTTTT CASSYLAANTGELFF
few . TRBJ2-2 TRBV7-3 TGTGCCAGCACCGAAGTTCCGAACACCGGGGAGCTGTTTTTT CASTEVPNTGELFF
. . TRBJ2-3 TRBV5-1 TGCGCCAGCAGCTTGGGGACAGCCACAGATACGCAGTATTTT CASSLGTATDTQYF
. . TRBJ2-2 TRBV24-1 TGTGCCACCAGTGATCCGGGAGCTGTAGGCGGGGAGCTGTTTTTT CATSDPGAVGGELFF
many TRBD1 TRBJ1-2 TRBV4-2 TGTGCCAGCAGCCAAGGGGGACAGGTCTTTATCCACGGCTACACCTTC CASSQGGQVFIHGYTF
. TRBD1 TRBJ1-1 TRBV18 TGTGCCAGCTCACCGAGTAGGGGGCGGGGAGTGAACACTGAAGCTTTCTTT CASSPSRGRGVNTEAFF
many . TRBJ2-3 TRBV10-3 TGTGCCATCAGTGATGACAGGTCAGATACGCAGTATTTT CAISDDRSDTQYF
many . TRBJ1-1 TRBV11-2 TGTGCCAGCAGTTTAGAACCGGGTGGCACTGAAGCTTTCTTT CASSLEPGGTEAFF
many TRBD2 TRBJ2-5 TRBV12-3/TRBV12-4 TGTGCCAGCCGCCGGGGAGGGCAGGAGACCCAGTACTTC CASRRGGQETQYF
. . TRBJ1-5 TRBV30 TGTGCCTGGAGTGGGGCACGGGATCAGCCCCAGCATTTT CAWSGARDQPQHF
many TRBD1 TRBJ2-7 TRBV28 TGTGCCACCCAAAAACAGGGGTTCTCCTACGAGCAGTACTTC CATQKQGFSYEQYF
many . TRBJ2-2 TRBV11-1 TGTGCCAGCAGCTTAGGGACAACCACCGGGGAGCTGTTTTTT CASSLGTTTGELFF
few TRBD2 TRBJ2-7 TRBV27 TGTGCCAGCAGTCCTCCACGACTAGCGGGGCAAGGGGAGCAGTACTTC CASSPPRLAGQGEQYF
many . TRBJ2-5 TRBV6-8 TGTGCCACCGAAATAGCGACCCAGTACTTC CATEIATQYF
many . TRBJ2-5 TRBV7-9 TGTGCCAGCAGCTCAGGCCCGGTGGAGACCCAGTACTTC CASSSGPVETQYF
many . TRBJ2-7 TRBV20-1 TGCAGTGCTAGAGGGCCCAGTTTGGTCTACGAGCAGTACTTC CSARGPSLVYEQYF
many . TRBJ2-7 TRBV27 TGTGCCAGCAGGCCCTTAGCGAGTTCATACGGCTACGAGCAGTACTTC CASRPLASSYGYEQYF
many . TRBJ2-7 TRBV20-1 TGCAGTGCTACCCCTCAAGTAGCCTACGAGCAGTACTTC CSATPQVAYEQYF
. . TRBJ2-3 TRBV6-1 TGTGCCAGCAGCGCCGGGACCGCCACAGATACGCAGTATTTT CASSAGTATDTQYF
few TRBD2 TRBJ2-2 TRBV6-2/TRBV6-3 TGTGCCAGCAGTTACTCACGGAGGTTAGCGGGAATCGGCGGGGAGCTGTTTTTT CASSYSRRLAGIGGELFF
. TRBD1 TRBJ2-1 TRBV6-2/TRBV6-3 TGTGCCAGCAGTTACTTTCCCGGGACAGGGGAGGTCAATGAGCAGTTCTTC CASSYFPGTGEVNEQFF
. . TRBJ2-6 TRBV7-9 TGTGCCAGCAGCTTTTACTCTGGGGCCAACGTCCTGACTTTC CASSFYSGANVLTF
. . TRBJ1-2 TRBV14 TGTGCCAGCAGCCAAAATCCGGGCCTCGAAGGCTACACCTTC CASSQNPGLEGYTF
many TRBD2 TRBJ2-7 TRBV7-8 TGTGCCAGCAGTTTGAGGACTAGCGGCTCCTACGAGCAGTACTTC CASSLRTSGSYEQYF
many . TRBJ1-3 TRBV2 TGTGCCAGCAGTGAAACCAGGGGAACTGGAAACACCATATATTTT CASSETRGTGNTIYF
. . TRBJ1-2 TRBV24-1 TGTGCCACCAGTGAGCGCCCGGGACGGAAGGTTTCTAACTATGGCTACACCTTC CATSERPGRKVSNYGYTF
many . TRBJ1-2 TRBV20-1 TGCAGTGTCGGCCCCGGGACACAATTTGGGCAATACACCTTC CSVGPGTQFGQYTF
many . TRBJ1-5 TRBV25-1 TGTGCCAGCCCGGGGGGATTGAGGAATCAGCCCCAGCATTTT CASPGGLRNQPQHF
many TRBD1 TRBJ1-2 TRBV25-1 TGTGCCAGCAGTGAATTCGGGTCGACAGGGGCTAACGATGGCTACACCTTC CASSEFGSTGANDGYTF
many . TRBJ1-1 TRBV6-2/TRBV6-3 TGTGCCAGCAGTTTACCGACGGTTGAAGCTTTCTTT CASSLPTVEAFF
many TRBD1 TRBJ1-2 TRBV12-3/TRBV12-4 TGTGCCAGCAGTTTCGGACAGGCCTATGGCTACACCTTC CASSFGQAYGYTF
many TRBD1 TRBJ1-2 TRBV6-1 TGTGCCAGCAGTACGACACAGGGGATGGACTATGGCTACACCTTC CASSTTQGMDYGYTF
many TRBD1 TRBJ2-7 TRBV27 TGTGCCAGCAGTTTATCAGCTCGAACCGGGACAGGGGGAACCTACGAGCAGTACTTC CASSLSARTGTGGTYEQYF
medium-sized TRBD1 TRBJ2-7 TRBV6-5 TGTGCCAGCTCGGACAGGGCATCCTACGAGCAGTACTTC CASSDRASYEQYF
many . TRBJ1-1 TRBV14 TGTGCCAGCAGCCAAGATCCGGGGGCATGGAACACTGAAGCTTTCTTT CASSQDPGAWNTEAFF
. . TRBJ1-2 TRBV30 TGTGCCTGGAGTGTACTTAAGGGGGGTGCTGGCTACACCTTC CAWSVLKGGAGYTF
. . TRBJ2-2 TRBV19 TGTGCCAGTAGTAATTCGGCCGGGGAGCTGTTTTTT CASSNSAGELFF
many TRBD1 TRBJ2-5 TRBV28 TGTGCCAGCAGTGGGGACAGTACCGAGACCCAGTACTTC CASSGDSTETQYF
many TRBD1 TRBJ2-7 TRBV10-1 TGCGCCAGCAGTGACGGGACAGACTCCTACGAGCAGTACTTC CASSDGTDSYEQYF
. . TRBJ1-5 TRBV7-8 TGTGCCAGCAGCTTAGAGGGGCCCCAGCATTTT CASSLEGPQHF
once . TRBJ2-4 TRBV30 TGTGCCTGGAGTGTAGTACTAAACATTCAGTACTTC CAWSVVLNIQYF
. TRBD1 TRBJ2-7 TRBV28 TGTGCCAGCCGAGGACAGGGTGACTCCTACGAGCAGTACTTC CASRGQGDSYEQYF
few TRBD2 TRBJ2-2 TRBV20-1 TGCAGTGCGCCGACTAGCGGGAACACCGGGGAGCTGTTTTTT CSAPTSGNTGELFF
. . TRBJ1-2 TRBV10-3 TGTGCCATCAGTGAGATAGGGGCAGGGGCAATGGGAAACTATGGCTACACCTTC CAISEIGAGAMGNYGYTF
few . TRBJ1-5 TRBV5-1 TGCGCCAGCAGCTTGGGAGGGGAAGGCAATCAGCCCCAGCATTTT CASSLGGEGNQPQHF
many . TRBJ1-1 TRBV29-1 TGCAGCGTTTTCCCGCGGGAGAACACTGAAGCTTTCTTT CSVFPRENTEAFF
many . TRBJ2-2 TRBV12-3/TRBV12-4 TGTGCCAGCAGCACTTCAGTGGGAGAAGGGATCGGGGAGCTGTTTTTT CASSTSVGEGIGELFF
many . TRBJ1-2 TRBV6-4 TGTGCCAGCAGTGACTCGGGAACCTATGGCTACACCTTC CASSDSGTYGYTF
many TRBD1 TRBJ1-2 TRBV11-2 TGTGCCAGCAGCTTAGGGGGGACAGGGTCTAACTATGGCTACACCTTC CASSLGGTGSNYGYTF
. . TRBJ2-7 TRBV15 TGTGCCACCAGAGAATTTCAGGGTTCTTGGGAGCAGTACTTC CATREFQGSWEQYF
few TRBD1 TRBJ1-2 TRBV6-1 TGTGCCAGCAGTGATGGACAGGCGCTAGCTAACTATGGCTACACCTTC CASSDGQALANYGYTF
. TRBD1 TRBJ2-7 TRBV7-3 TGTGCCTGGAGCCAAACAGGGGACTACGAGCAGTACTTC CAWSQTGDYEQYF
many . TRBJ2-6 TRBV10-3 TGTGCCATCAGTGACCCGGACAGCGTCACCTCTGGGGCCAACGTCCTGACTTTC CAISDPDSVTSGANVLTF
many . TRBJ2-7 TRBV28 TGTGCCAGCAGTGTTGAGACAGCCACCTACGAGCAGTACTTC CASSVETATYEQYF
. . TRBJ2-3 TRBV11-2 TGTGCCAGCAGCAGGGGCCGGGTAGCGGCAAGCACAGATACGCAGTATTTT CASSRGRVAASTDTQYF
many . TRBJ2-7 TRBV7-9 TGTGCCAGCAGCTTAGCGCTGCAGGAAGACTACGAGCAGTACTTC CASSLALQEDYEQYF